A selection of T cell receptor beta chains follows, all from one sample in a study of T cell responses to AZD1222 COVID-19 vaccine. Produced via immunoSEQ multiplex PCR; TCRdb's table is partial and in-frame only. This sample has some 58,000 clones, with about 87% found just once. The sequences come from peripheral blood, collected on day 0 of AZD1222 vaccination. The source is an adult in good health. CDR3s include the opening cysteine and the closing phenylalanine or tryptophan. D genes are given only for firm matches. The size of a clone is reported for some rows only, either as once, few or many, or as a class for expanded clones.

TRBJ2-5 TRBV7-2 TRBD2 - CASSSPLAGGGGETQYF TGTGCCAGCAGCTCCCCTCTAGCGGGAGGTGGGGGGGAGACCCAGTACTTC
TRBJ2-3 TRBV13 - - CASSLGADTQYF TGTGCCAGCAGCTTAGGAGCGGATACGCAGTATTTT
TRBJ2-3 TRBV7-8 TRBD1 - CASSLDRLGNTQYF TGTGCCAGCAGCTTGGACAGGTTGGGAAATACGCAGTATTTT
TRBJ1-1 TRBV6-2/TRBV6-3 - - CASSPALSRGNTEAFF TGTGCCAGCAGCCCAGCCCTAAGCAGAGGGAACACTGAAGCTTTCTTT
TRBJ1-1 TRBV11-1 - - CASSPEGTGYEAFF TGTGCCAGCAGCCCAGAAGGGACGGGCTATGAAGCTTTCTTT
TRBJ2-1 TRBV11-3 TRBD2 - CASSYRTSGSNEQFF TGTGCCAGCAGCTACCGGACTAGCGGGAGCAATGAGCAGTTCTTC
TRBJ2-5 TRBV7-8 - - CASSPLGSGQETQYF TGTGCCAGCAGCCCCCTCGGGAGCGGCCAAGAGACCCAGTACTTC
TRBJ1-5 TRBV6-5 - - CASSQGRRQPQHF TGTGCCAGCAGCCAAGGACGGAGGCAGCCCCAGCATTTT
TRBJ2-5 TRBV5-1 TRBD2 few CASSVGLAGPRSETQYF TGCGCCAGCAGCGTGGGACTAGCGGGTCCTCGGTCGGAGACCCAGTACTTC
TRBJ2-3 TRBV4-3 - once CASSQSLVRYTDTQYF TGCGCCAGCAGCCAATCCCTTGTCAGGTACACAGATACGCAGTATTTT
TRBJ2-7 TRBV3-1/TRBV3-2 TRBD2 - CASSQGTSGYEQYF TGTGCCAGCAGCCAAGGGACTAGCGGCTACGAGCAGTACTTC
TRBJ2-3 TRBV30 TRBD1 - CAWSAGTGSTDTQYF TGTGCCTGGAGTGCCGGGACAGGGAGCACAGATACGCAGTATTTT
TRBJ2-7 TRBV27 - once CASRRRASSYEQYF TGTGCCAGCAGGAGGAGGGCCAGCTCCTACGAGCAGTACTTC
TRBJ1-2 TRBV5-1 TRBD1 - CASSPRDRGTTNYGYTF TGCGCCAGCAGCCCCCGGGACAGGGGGACTACTAACTATGGCTACACCTTC
TRBJ2-4 TRBV29-1 - - CSASVWDIQYF TGCAGCGCATCCGTCTGGGACATTCAGTACTTC
TRBJ1-6 TRBV10-1 - - CASSESQGGTENSPLHF TGCGCCAGCAGTGAGAGTCAAGGGGGGACGGAAAATTCACCCCTCCACTTT
TRBJ2-1 TRBV7-8 - - CASLGRGVENEQFF TGTGCCAGCCTGGGGAGAGGGGTAGAGAATGAGCAGTTCTTC
TRBJ1-2 TRBV28 TRBD1 - CASSLYTGGDYGYTF TGTGCCAGCAGTTTATATACAGGGGGCGACTATGGCTACACCTTC
TRBJ2-3 TRBV18 TRBD2 - CASSPGTSGDTQYF TGTGCCAGCTCACCGGGGACTAGCGGAGATACGCAGTATTTT
TRBJ1-6 TRBV30 - - CAWGTGGNNSPLHF TGTGCCTGGGGTACCGGGGGTAATAATTCACCCCTCCACTTT
TRBJ2-6 TRBV5-1 - - CASSLGAVSGANVLTF TGCGCCAGCAGCTTGGGAGCGGTCTCTGGGGCCAACGTCCTGACTTTC
TRBJ1-3 TRBV2 - - CASGSVSAGVGGNTIYF TGTGCCAGCGGGTCCGTTTCGGCGGGGGTAGGAGGAAACACCATATATTTT
TRBJ2-3 TRBV5-4 TRBD2 - CASSLGLAGDTQYF TGTGCCAGCAGCTTGGGTTTAGCGGGAGATACGCAGTATTTT
TRBJ2-7 TRBV5-6 - - CASSLELDSYEQYF TGTGCCAGCAGCTTGGAACTGGATTCCTACGAGCAGTACTTC
TRBJ1-2 TRBV9 - - CASSVYPGNYGYTF TGTGCCAGCAGCGTATATCCGGGTAACTATGGCTACACCTTC